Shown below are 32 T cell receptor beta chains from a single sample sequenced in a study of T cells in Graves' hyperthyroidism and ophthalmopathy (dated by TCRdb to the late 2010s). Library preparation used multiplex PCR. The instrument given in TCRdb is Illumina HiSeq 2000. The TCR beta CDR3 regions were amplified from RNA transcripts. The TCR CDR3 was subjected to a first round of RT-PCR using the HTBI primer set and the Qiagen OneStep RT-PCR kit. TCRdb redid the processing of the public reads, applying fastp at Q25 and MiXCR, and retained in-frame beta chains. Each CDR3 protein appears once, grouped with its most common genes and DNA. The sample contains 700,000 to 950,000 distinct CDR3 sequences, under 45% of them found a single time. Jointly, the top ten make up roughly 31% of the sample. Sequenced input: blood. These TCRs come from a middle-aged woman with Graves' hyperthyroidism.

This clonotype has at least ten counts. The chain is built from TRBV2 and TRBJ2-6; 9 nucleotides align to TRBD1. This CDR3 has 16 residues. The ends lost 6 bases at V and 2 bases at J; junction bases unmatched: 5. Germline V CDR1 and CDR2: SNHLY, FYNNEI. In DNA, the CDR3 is TGTGCCAGCAGCGAGAGGACAGGGGCTGGGGCCAACGTCCTGACTTTC. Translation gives CASSERTGAGANVLTF. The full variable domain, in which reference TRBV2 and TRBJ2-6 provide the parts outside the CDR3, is EPEVTQTPSHQVTQMGQEVILRCVPISNHLYFYWYRQILGQKVEFLVSFYNNEISEKSEIFDDQFSVERPDGSNFTLKIRSTKLEDSAMYFCASSERTGAGANVLTFGAGSRLTVL.

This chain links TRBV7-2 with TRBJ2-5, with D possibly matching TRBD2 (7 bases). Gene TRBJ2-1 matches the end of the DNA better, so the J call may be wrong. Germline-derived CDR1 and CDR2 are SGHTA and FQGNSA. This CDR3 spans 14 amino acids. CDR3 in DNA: TGTGCCAGCAGGAAAAGTGGGGGGGCGAATGAGCAGTTCTTC. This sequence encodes CASRKSGGANEQFF.

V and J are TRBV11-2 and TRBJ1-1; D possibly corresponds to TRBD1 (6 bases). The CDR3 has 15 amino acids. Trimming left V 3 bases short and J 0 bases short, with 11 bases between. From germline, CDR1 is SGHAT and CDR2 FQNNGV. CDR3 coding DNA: TGTGCCAGCAGCTTCCGACAGGAGATGAACACTGAAGCTTTCTTT. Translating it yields CASSFRQEMNTEAFF.

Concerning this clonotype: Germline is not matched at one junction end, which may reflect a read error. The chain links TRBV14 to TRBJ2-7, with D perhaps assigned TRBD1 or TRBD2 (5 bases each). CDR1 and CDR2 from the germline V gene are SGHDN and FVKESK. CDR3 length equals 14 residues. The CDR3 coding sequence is TGTGCCAGCAGTGAGAGTTTCCCAAGGGCCCGAGGGGACTTC. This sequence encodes CASSESFPRARGDF.

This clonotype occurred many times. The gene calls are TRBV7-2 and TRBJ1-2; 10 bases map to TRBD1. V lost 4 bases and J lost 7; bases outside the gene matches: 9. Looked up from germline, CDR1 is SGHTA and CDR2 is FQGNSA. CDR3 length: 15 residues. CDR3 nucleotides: TGTGCCAGCAGCTGGACAGGGGGGTCGGAGTTTGGCTACACCTTC. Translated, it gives CASSWTGGSEFGYTF.

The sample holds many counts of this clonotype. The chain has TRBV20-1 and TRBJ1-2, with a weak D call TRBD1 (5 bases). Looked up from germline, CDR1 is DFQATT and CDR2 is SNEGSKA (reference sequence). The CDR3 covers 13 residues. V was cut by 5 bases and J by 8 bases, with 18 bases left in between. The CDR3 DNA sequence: TGCAGTGCTCTGAGGACTCAGGGTGCGGGCTACACCTTC. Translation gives CSALRTQGAGYTF.

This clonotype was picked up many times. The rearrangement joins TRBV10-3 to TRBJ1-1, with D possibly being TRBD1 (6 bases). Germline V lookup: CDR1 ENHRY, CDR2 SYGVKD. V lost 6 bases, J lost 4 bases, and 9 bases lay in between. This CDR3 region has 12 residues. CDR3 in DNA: TGTGCCATCAGCCTGGACAGCACTGAAGCTTTCTTT. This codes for CAISLDSTEAFF.

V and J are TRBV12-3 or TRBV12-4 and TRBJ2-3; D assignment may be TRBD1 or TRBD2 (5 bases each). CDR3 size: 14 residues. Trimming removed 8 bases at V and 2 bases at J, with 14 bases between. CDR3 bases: TGTGCCAGCGCACCGGGACCCAACACAGATACGCAGTATTTT. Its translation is CASAPGPNTDTQYF.

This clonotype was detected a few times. The CDR3 DNA is TGCAGTGCTAGAGGTAACGCAGCGGATCAGCCCCAGCATTTT. Amino acid sequence: CSARGNAADQPQHF. V gene TRBV20-1 combines with J gene TRBJ1-5; D not resolved. The V gene lost 1 base and the J gene lost 5 bases, with 12 bases spanning the gap. The CDR3 covers 14 residues. Germline CDR1 and CDR2: DFQATT and SNEGSKA (reference sequence).

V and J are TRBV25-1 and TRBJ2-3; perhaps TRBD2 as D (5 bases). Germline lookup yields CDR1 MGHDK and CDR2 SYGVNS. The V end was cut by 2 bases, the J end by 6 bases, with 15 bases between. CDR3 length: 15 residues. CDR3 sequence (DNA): TGTGCCAGCAGTGAAAGCGGCCCTATGTGGGATACGCAGTATTTT. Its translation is CASSESGPMWDTQYF.

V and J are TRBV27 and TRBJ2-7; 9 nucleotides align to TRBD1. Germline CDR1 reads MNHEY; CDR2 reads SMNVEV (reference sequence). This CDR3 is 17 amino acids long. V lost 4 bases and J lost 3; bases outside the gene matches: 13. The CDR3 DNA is TGTGCCAGCAGTTGCCGATTAACAGGGGGCCCTTACTACGAGCAGTACTTC. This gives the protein CASSCRLTGGPYYEQYF.

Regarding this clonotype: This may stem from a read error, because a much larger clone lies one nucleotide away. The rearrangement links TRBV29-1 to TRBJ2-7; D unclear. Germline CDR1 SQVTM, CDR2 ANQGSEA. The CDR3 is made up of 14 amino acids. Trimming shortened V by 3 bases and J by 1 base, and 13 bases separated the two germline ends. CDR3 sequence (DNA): TGCAGCGTTGACGACCTGGACGCTTCCTACGAGCAGTACTTC. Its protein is CSVDDLDASYEQYF.

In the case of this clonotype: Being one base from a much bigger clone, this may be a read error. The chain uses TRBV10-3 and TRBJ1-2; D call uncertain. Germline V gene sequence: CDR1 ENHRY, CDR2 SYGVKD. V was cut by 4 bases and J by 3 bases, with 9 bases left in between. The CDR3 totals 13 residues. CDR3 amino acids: CAISGATDYGYTF. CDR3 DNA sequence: TGTGCCATCAGTGGCGCTACCGACTATGGCTACACCTTC.

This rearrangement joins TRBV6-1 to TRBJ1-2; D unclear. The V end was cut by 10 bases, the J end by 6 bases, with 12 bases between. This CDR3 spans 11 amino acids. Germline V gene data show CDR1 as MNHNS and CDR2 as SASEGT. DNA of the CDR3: TGTGCCACCAGACTCGGGCATGGCTACACCTTC. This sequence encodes CATRLGHGYTF.

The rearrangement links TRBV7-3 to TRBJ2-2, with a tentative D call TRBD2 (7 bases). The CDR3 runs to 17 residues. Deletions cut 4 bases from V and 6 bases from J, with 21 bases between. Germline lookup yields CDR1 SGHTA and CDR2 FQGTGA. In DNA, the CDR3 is TGTGCCAGCAGCTCACAATTGGGGGGGCGAGGTCCCGGGGAGCTGTTTTTT. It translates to CASSSQLGGRGPGELFF.

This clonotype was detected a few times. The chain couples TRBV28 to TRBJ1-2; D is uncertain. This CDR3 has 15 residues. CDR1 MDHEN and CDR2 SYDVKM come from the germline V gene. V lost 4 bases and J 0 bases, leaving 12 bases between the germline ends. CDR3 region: CASSSMGSPNYGYTF. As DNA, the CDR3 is TGTGCCAGCAGTTCTATGGGTTCCCCTAACTATGGCTACACCTTC.

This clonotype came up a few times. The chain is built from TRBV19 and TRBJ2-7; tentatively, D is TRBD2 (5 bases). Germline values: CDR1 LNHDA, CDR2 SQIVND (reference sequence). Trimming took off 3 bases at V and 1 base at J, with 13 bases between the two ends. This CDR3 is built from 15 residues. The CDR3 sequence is CASSIRDSRSYEQYF. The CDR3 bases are TGTGCCAGTAGTATTCGGGATAGCAGATCCTACGAGCAGTACTTC. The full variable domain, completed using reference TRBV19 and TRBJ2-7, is DGGITQSPKYLFRKEGQNVTLSCEQNLNHDAMYWYRQDPGQGLRLIYYSQIVNDFQKGDIAEGYSVSREKKESFPLTVTSAQKNPTAFYLCASSIRDSRSYEQYFGPGTRLTVT.

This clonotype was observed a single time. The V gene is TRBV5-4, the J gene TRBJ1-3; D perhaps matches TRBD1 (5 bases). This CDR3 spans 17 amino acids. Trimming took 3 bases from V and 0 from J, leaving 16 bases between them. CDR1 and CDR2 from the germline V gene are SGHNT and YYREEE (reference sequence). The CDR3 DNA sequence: TGTGCCAGCAGCTCATCGCCGGGACCGGTCTCTGGAAACACCATATATTTT. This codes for CASSSSPGPVSGNTIYF. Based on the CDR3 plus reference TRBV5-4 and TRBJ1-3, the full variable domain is ETGVTQSPTHLIKTRGQQVTLRCSSQSGHNTVSWYQQALGQGPQFIFQYYREEENGRGNFPPRFSGLQFPNYSSELNVNALELDDSALYLCASSSSPGPVSGNTIYFGEGSWLTVV.

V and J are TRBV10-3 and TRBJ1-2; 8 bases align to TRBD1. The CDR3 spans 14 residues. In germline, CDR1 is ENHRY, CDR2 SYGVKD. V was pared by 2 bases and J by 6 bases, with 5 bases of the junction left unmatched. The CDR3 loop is CAISETGGRDGYTF. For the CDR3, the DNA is TGTGCCATCAGTGAGACAGGGGGTAGGGATGGCTACACCTTC.

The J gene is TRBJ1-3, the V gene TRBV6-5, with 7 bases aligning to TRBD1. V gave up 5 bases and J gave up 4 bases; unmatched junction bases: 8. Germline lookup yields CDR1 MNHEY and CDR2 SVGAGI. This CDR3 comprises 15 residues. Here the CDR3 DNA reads TGTGCCAGCAGTCTCGACAGGGTGGGAGGAAACACCATATATTTT. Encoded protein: CASSLDRVGGNTIYF.

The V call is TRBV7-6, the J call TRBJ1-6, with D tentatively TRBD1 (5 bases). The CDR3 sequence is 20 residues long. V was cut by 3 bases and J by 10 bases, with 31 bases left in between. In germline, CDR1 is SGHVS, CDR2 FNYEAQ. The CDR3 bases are TGTGCCAGCAGCTTTGGTCAATTTACCCCAAAGACAGAAAGCCGATCACCCCTCCACTTT. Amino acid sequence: CASSFGQFTPKTESRSPLHF.

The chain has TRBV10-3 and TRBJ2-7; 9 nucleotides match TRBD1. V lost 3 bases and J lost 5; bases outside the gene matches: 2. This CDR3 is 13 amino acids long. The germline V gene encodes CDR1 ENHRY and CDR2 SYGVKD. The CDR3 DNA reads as TGTGCCATCAGTGATTGGACAGGGGACGAGCAGTACTTC. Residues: CAISDWTGDEQYF.

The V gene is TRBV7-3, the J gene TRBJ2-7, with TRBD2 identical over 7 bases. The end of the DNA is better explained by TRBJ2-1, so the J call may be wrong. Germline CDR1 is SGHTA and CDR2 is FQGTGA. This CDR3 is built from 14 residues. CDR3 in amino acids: CASSRSLASGEQFF. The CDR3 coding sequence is TGTGCCAGCAGCCGTTCCCTTGCTAGCGGTGAGCAGTTCTTC.

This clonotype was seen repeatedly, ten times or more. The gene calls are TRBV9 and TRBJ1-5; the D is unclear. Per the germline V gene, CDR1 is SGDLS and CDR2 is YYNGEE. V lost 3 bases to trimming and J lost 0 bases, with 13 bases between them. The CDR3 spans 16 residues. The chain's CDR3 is CASSGLISPSNQPQHF. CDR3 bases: TGTGCCAGCAGCGGATTGATCAGCCCTAGCAATCAGCCCCAGCATTTT.

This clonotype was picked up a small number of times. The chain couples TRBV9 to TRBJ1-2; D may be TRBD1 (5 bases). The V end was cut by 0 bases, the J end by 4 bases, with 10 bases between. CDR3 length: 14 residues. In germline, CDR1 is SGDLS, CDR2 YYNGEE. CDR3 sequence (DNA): TGTGCCAGCAGCGTAGCTGGGGCTGGCTATGGCTACACCTTC. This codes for CASSVAGAGYGYTF.

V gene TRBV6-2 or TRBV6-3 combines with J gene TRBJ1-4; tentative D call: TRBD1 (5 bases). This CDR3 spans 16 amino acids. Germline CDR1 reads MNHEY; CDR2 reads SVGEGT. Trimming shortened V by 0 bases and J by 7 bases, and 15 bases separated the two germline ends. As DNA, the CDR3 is TGTGCCAGCAGTTACTCGCAGGGAACTTGGGGTGAAAAACTGTTTTTT. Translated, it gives CASSYSQGTWGEKLFF.

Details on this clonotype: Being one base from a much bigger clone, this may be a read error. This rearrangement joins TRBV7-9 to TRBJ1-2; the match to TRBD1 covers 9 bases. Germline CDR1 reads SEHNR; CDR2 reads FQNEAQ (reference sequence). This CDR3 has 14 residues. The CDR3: CAGSPVDRGSGYTF. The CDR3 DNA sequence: TGTGCCGGCAGCCCCGTGGACAGGGGTTCAGGCTACACCTTC.

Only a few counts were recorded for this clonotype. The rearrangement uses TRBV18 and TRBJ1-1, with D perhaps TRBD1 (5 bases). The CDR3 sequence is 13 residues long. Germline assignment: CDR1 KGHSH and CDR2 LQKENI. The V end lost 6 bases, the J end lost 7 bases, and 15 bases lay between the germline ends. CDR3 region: CASSLGTEREAFF. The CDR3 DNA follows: TGTGCCAGCTCCCTCGGGACCGAACGTGAAGCTTTCTTT.

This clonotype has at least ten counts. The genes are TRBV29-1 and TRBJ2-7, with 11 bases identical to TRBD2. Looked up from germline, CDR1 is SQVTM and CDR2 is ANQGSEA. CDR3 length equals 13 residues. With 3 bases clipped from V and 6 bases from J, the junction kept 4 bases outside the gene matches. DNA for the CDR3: TGCAGCGTTGATAGCGGGAGGGCCCTCGAGCAGTACTTC. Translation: CSVDSGRALEQYF.

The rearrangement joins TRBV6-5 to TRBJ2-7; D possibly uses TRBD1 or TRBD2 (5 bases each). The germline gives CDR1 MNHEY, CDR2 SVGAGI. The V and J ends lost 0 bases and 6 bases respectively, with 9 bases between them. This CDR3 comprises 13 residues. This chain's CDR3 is CASSYSGVLEQYF. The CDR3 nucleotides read TGTGCCAGCAGTTACTCGGGGGTACTCGAGCAGTACTTC.

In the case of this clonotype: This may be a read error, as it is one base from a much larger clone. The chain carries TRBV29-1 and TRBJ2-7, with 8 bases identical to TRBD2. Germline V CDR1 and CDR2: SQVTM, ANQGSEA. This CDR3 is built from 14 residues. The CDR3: CSIETGGGEVEQYF. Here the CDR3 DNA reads TGCAGTATTGAAACGGGGGGGGGCGAAGTGGAGCAGTACTTC.

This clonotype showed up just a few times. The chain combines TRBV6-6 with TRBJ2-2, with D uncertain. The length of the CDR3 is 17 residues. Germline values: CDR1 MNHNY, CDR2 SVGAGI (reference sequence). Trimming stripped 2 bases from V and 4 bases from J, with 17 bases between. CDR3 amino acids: CASSYPRTSRFTGELFF. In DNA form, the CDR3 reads TGTGCCAGCAGTTACCCAAGGACCTCCCGCTTCACCGGGGAGCTGTTTTTT.